This T cell receptor (beta chain) emerged from a study of cytomegalovirus exposure and HLA in healthy donors. A multiplex PCR was run with 60 Vbeta primers and 13 Jbeta primers. Assay used: immunoSEQ multiplex PCR; TCRdb lists only in-frame clones, some missing. The table includes 90,000 or so clones, over 70% detected once. The clonotype was recovered from a man aged 50-60 years in good health and CMV-seropositive. Sample: PBMCs.

The CDR3 DNA follows: TGTGCCAGCACCCAGACTAGCGGGAGGGCCGGAAATGAGCAGTTCTTC. Translation gives CASTQTSGRAGNEQFF. The rearrangement joins TRBV27 to TRBJ2-1; TRBD2 aligns across 14 bases. This CDR3 region has 16 residues. Per germline, CDR1 MNHEY and CDR2 SMNVEV (reference sequence). Germline trimming cut 7 bases from V and 7 bases from J; bases unmatched to any gene: 9.